This section outlines one TCR beta chain sequence together with its context. Its antigen is as yet unknown. Researchers reported sorting every CD8+ T cell subset in triplicate, under 350,000 cells per sort. Germline loops: CDR1 MDHEN, CDR2 SYDVKM. The CDR3 is made up of 15 amino acids. In preparing the TRB cDNA libraries, 5' RACE with UMI labels was used. TCRdb re-called the 5' RACE reads, yielding one record per CDR3 amino acid sequence without DNA. This sample's table reports some 130,000 distinct CDR3 sequences. These data belong to a study of CXCR3-negative and CXCR3-positive naive CD8 T cells. Study summary: The libraries yielded 120 million to 150 million TRB reads, about 1.5 +/- 0.3 million each. Study-wide results and limits: The study found that naive CXCR3-negative and CXCR3-positive cells shared TRBV-TRBJ usage, while memory cells differed. Hydrophobicity of TRB CDR3s was greater in CXCR3-positive naive cells than in CXCR3-negative naive cells. Memory CD8+ cells showed much lower diversity, while both naive subsets displayed comparably high diversity.

The receptor was derived from a human donor in good health. Some clones in this sample may be carry-over from other donors' samples. Source material: naive CXCR3+ CD8+ T cells from blood. Documented subset: CD45RO-CCR7+CD27+CD95- naive CD8+ T cells expressing CXCR3 (TNR3+). V gene TRBV28 combines with J gene TRBJ2-7; TCRdb returns TRBD2, unconfirmable since there is no DNA. The CDR3 sequence: CASRRSGRFSYEQYF.